The 29 T cell receptor beta chains below were found in one sample sequenced in a study of beta chain features in type 1 diabetes. Sequencing targeted expressed TCRB transcripts, as all isolated RNA had been reverse transcribed. The table came from immunoSEQ multiplex PCR; TCRdb's copy has only in-frame clones and leaves some out. The repertoire holds 250,000 or so clones, with about 15% as singletons. Their antigens remain unidentified. Overall study findings and caveats: All four CD4+ subsets from Type 1 diabetes patients carried moderately but significantly shorter TCRB CDR3s.

The material sequenced was naive CD4+ T cells from blood. The origin of the receptors is a man younger than 40 with type 1 diabetes.

The chain employs TRBV10-3 and TRBJ1-2, with D uncertain. The CDR3 loop spans 13 amino acids. V was clipped by 3 bases and J by 4 bases, with 9 bases between them. Germline V gives CDR1 ENHRY, CDR2 SYGVKD. The CDR3 DNA reads TGTGCCATCAGTGAAGGGAGCGGCTATGGCTACACCTTC. Residues: CAISEGSGYGYTF.

This clone showed up just a few times. This rearrangement joins TRBV5-4 to TRBJ2-1; the match to TRBD1 covers 7 bases. CDR1 SGHNT and CDR2 YYREEE come from the germline V gene (reference sequence). The CDR3 extends over 16 amino acids. The trim removed 4 bases at V and 4 bases at J, leaving 11 bases unmatched. The CDR3 DNA is TGTGCCAGCAGCCCCCGAGGACAGGACTCTTACAATGAGCAGTTCTTC. It specifies CASSPRGQDSYNEQFF.

V and J are TRBV2 and TRBJ2-7, with TRBD1 identical over 8 bases. The CDR3 consists of 14 residues. Looked up from germline, CDR1 is SNHLY and CDR2 is FYNNEI. J gave up 6 bases and V 3 bases, and 7 bases lay outside the gene matches. The CDR3: CASSEYRGFAEQYF. Here the CDR3 DNA reads TGTGCCAGCAGTGAGTACAGGGGGTTCGCCGAGCAGTACTTC.

This clone was counted a single time. This sequence joins TRBV2 and TRBJ2-5; 8 nucleotides line up with TRBD2. The germline CDR1 and CDR2 sequences are SNHLY and FYNNEI. V lost 6 bases to trimming and J lost 2 bases; unmatched junction nucleotides: 8. This CDR3 is built from 15 residues. DNA for the CDR3: TGTGCCAGCAGAAATGAAGCGGGGGTACAAGAGACCCAGTACTTC. Its protein product is CASRNEAGVQETQYF.

This chain uses TRBV11-2 with TRBJ1-5, with TRBD1 matching over 8 bases. With 5 bases clipped from V and 1 base from J, the junction kept 1 base outside the gene matches. This CDR3 is 14 amino acids long. Per germline, CDR1 SGHAT and CDR2 FQNNGV. CDR3: CASSGTGSNQPQHF. Written as DNA, the CDR3 is TGTGCCAGCAGCGGGACAGGAAGCAATCAGCCCCAGCATTTT.

This clone was counted between two and nine times. The gene calls are TRBV2 and TRBJ2-1; 12 positions agree with TRBD2. This CDR3 comprises 15 residues. Germline loops: CDR1 SNHLY, CDR2 FYNNEI. V dropped 8 bases and J dropped 7; count of bases not matched to a gene: 9. The CDR3 nucleotides are TGTGCCAGCTTACTAGCGGGAGGCGATATAAATGAGCAGTTCTTC. It is translated as CASLLAGGDINEQFF.

The genes are TRBV11-2 and TRBJ2-7; D is perhaps TRBD1 (5 bases). In germline, CDR1 is SGHAT, CDR2 FQNNGV. Trimming stripped 5 bases from V and 3 bases from J, with 14 bases between. The CDR3 runs 14 residues. The CDR3 sequence is CASSGSGALYEQYF. Here the CDR3 DNA reads TGTGCCAGCAGCGGAAGTGGGGCCCTCTACGAGCAGTACTTC.

The chain has TRBV9 and TRBJ1-1; 12 bases align to TRBD1. The CDR3 extends over 17 amino acids. CDR1 is SGDLS and CDR2 is YYNGEE in the germline V gene. Trimming at V came to 3 bases and at J to 4 bases, leaving 10 bases not matched to a gene. DNA of the CDR3: TGTGCCAGCAGCGAGGGGACAGGGGGCCCGTTGGGCACTGAAGCTTTCTTT. It is translated as CASSEGTGGPLGTEAFF.

The chain combines TRBV9 with TRBJ2-5; 10 bases agree with TRBD2. J was trimmed by 4 bases and V by 0 bases; bases with no gene match: 6. The CDR3 totals 16 residues. The germline CDR1 and CDR2 sequences are SGDLS and YYNGEE. The CDR3 loop reads CASSVAASGSRETQYF. CDR3 nucleotide sequence: TGTGCCAGCAGCGTAGCGGCTAGCGGGAGTCGAGAGACCCAGTACTTC.

This clone turned up a few times. CDR3 sequence reads: CASSPRTGGNTDTQYF. In DNA form, the CDR3 reads TGTGCCAGCTCACCCCGGACAGGGGGAAACACAGATACGCAGTATTTT. V usage is TRBV18 and J usage is TRBJ2-3; 10 positions match TRBD1. This CDR3 contains 16 residues. The germline CDR1 and CDR2 sequences are KGHSH and LQKENI. V trimming: 3 bases; J trimming: 2 bases; junction bases outside the gene matches: 5.

The chain is built from TRBV5-1 and TRBJ2-1, with D possibly TRBD2 on 5 matching bases. V was clipped by 0 bases and J by 6 bases, with 10 bases between them. The length of the CDR3 is 14 residues. Germline lookup yields CDR1 SGHRS and CDR2 YFSETQ. CDR3 sequence reads: CASSLALVANEQFF. CDR3 sequence (DNA): TGCGCCAGCAGCTTGGCACTAGTCGCCAATGAGCAGTTCTTC.

This clone was recorded a few times. The V and J genes are TRBV18 and TRBJ2-1; 11 positions agree with TRBD1. V was pared by 8 bases and J by 5 bases, with 5 bases of the junction left unmatched. The CDR3 is 14 amino acids. Germline assignment: CDR1 KGHSH and CDR2 LQKENI. The CDR3 sequence is CASRGTGGNNEQFF. In DNA form, the CDR3 reads TGTGCCAGCCGAGGGACAGGGGGAAACAATGAGCAGTTCTTC.

This clone was picked up a small number of times. The rearrangement links TRBV18 to TRBJ2-7; 9 bases align to TRBD1. The germline CDR1 and CDR2 sequences are KGHSH and LQKENI. The CDR3 contains 14 residues. V shed 3 bases and J 4 bases; nucleotides not matched to a gene: 4. Here the CDR3 reads CASSPGTGPYEQYF. For the CDR3, the DNA is TGTGCCAGCTCACCCGGGACAGGGCCTTACGAGCAGTACTTC.

CDR3 amino acids: CASSSDRYEQYF. The CDR3 DNA follows: TGCGCCAGCAGCTCCGACAGATACGAGCAGTACTTC. This sequence joins TRBV5-1 and TRBJ2-7; D is possibly TRBD1 (5 bases). The CDR3 spans 12 residues. V lost 3 bases, J lost 4 bases, and 8 bases lay in between. Per germline, CDR1 SGHRS and CDR2 YFSETQ.

This clone was seen only a few times. V is TRBV5-1 and J is TRBJ2-3; TRBD1 is a possible D gene (6 bases). Germline assignment: CDR1 SGHRS and CDR2 YFSETQ. This CDR3 region has 15 residues. V was clipped by 4 bases and J by 1 base, with 13 bases between them. The CDR3 DNA follows: TGCGCCAGCAGCCCCGGACAGCGCGGCACAGATACGCAGTATTTT. As protein: CASSPGQRGTDTQYF.

The chain recombines TRBV27 with TRBJ2-1; TRBD2 matches 9 bases. V was clipped by 4 bases and J by 5 bases; unmatched bases: 21. Germline CDR1 reads MNHEY; CDR2 reads SMNVEV (reference sequence). The CDR3 covers 20 residues. DNA for the CDR3: TGTGCCAGCAGTTCCCTCGGGGGCGGGCGACTAGCGGAACGACACAATGAGCAGTTCTTC. Translated, it gives CASSSLGGGRLAERHNEQFF.

The chain is built from TRBV5-1 and TRBJ2-3; TRBD1 matches 7 bases. The CDR3 extends over 13 amino acids. V lost 4 bases to trimming and J lost 5 bases; unmatched junction nucleotides: 4. Germline-derived CDR1 and CDR2 are SGHRS and YFSETQ. CDR3 sequence (DNA): TGCGCCAGCAGCAGGGACAGCGTAGATACGCAGTATTTT. Residues: CASSRDSVDTQYF.

V usage is TRBV2 and J usage is TRBJ2-7; D gene ambiguous. Trimming left V 6 bases short and J 2 bases short, with 2 bases between. CDR1 and CDR2 (germline): SNHLY, FYNNEI. The CDR3 consists of 10 residues. CDR3 loop: CASSAYEQYF. The CDR3 DNA follows: TGTGCCAGCAGCGCCTACGAGCAGTACTTC.

The chain combines TRBV7-9 with TRBJ1-1, with 8 bases fitting TRBD1. CDR3 length: 14 amino acids. The germline V gene has CDR1 SEHNR and CDR2 FQNEAQ (reference sequence). With 8 bases clipped from V and 0 bases from J, the junction kept 5 bases outside the gene matches. The CDR3 loop is CASFLGQVNTEAFF. The CDR3 DNA follows: TGTGCCAGCTTCCTGGGACAGGTGAACACTGAAGCTTTCTTT.

On this clone: This CDR3 is also generated by other DNA sequences in the sample. The chain carries TRBV5-1 and TRBJ2-5, with a weak D call TRBD2 (5 bases). The CDR3 length is 13 residues. Germline CDR1 reads SGHRS; CDR2 reads YFSETQ. Trimming took 2 bases from V and 2 from J, leaving 7 bases between them. CDR3 amino acids: CASSFTGQETQYF. DNA of the CDR3: TGCGCCAGCAGCTTCACGGGGCAAGAGACCCAGTACTTC.

The chain recombines TRBV6-5 with TRBJ1-2; a weak D match, TRBD1 (5 bases). CDR3 size: 13 residues. The V gene lost 11 bases and the J gene lost 4 bases, with 17 bases spanning the gap. Germline loops: CDR1 MNHEY, CDR2 SVGAGI. CDR3 in amino acids: CAATQGLGYGYTF. The CDR3 DNA sequence: TGTGCCGCCACCCAGGGACTAGGCTATGGCTACACCTTC.

This clone turned up a few times. This rearrangement joins TRBV7-2 to TRBJ2-3, with TRBD2 matching 11 bases. CDR3 length: 16 amino acids. Trimming at V came to 5 bases and at J to 8 bases, leaving 12 bases not matched to a gene. Germline V gives CDR1 SGHTA, CDR2 FQGNSA. CDR3 sequence reads: CASSLSFGLAGGTQYF. Here the CDR3 DNA reads TGTGCCAGCAGCCTCTCCTTCGGTCTAGCGGGAGGTACGCAGTATTTT. The full variable domain, completed using reference TRBV7-2 and TRBJ2-3, is GAGVSQSPSNKVTEKGKDVELRCDPISGHTALYWYRQSLGQGLEFLIYFQGNSAPDKSGLPSDRFSAERTGGSVSTLTIQRTQQEDSAVYLCASSLSFGLAGGTQYFGPGTRLTVL.

Only one count was recorded for this clone. Other DNA sequences in the same sample also yield this CDR3. The chain combines TRBV18 with TRBJ1-1; D gene ambiguous. This CDR3 has 13 residues. Trimming took off 6 bases at V and 0 bases at J, with 8 bases between the two ends. Germline CDR1 and CDR2: KGHSH and LQKENI. The CDR3 is CASSPGVNTEAFF. The CDR3 DNA reads TGTGCCAGCTCTCCCGGGGTGAACACTGAAGCTTTCTTT.

This clone was detected only a few times. The chain links TRBV5-4 to TRBJ2-3, with TRBD2 as a possible D gene (7 bases). The CDR3 is 15 residues long. The V end lost 6 bases, the J end lost 1 base, and 15 bases lay between the germline ends. CDR1 is SGHNT and CDR2 is YYREEE in the germline V gene (reference sequence). CDR3 bases: TGTGCCAGCACCCGAGGGGGGGTGGGCACAGATACGCAGTATTTT. It is translated as CASTRGGVGTDTQYF.

Comments on this clone: Other DNA sequences in this specimen translate into the identical CDR3. The CDR3 protein is CASSPGTGTYGYTF. Written as DNA, the CDR3 is TGTGCCAGCTCACCAGGGACAGGGACCTATGGCTACACCTTC. This chain connects TRBV18 to TRBJ1-2, with TRBD1 matching over 9 bases. The trim removed 2 bases at V and 4 bases at J, leaving 2 bases unmatched. The V gene's germline CDR1 is KGHSH and CDR2 LQKENI. The CDR3 sequence is 14 residues long.

The V gene is TRBV5-6, the J gene TRBJ1-1; D unclear. Trimming shortened V by 5 bases and J by 1 base, and 12 bases separated the two germline ends. The CDR3 sequence is 14 residues long. Germline CDR1 and CDR2: SGHDT and YYEEEE. CDR3 protein: CASRPSQENTEAFF. DNA for the CDR3: TGTGCCAGCAGACCTTCCCAGGAGAACACTGAAGCTTTCTTT.

The chain joins TRBV2 to TRBJ1-2; D uncertain. CDR1 SNHLY and CDR2 FYNNEI come from the germline V gene. There are 14 residues in the CDR3. V was trimmed by 3 bases and J by 2 bases, leaving 10 bases between them. The CDR3, as DNA: TGTGCCAGCAGTGACGGGGAGGCAAACTATGGCTACACCTTC. Its translation: CASSDGEANYGYTF.

The chain carries TRBV5-6 and TRBJ2-5, with D possibly being TRBD2 (6 bases). Germline CDR1 and CDR2: SGHDT and YYEEEE. Trimming cost V 4 bases and J 5 bases, with 9 bases left between them. The CDR3 covers 12 residues. The CDR3 DNA reads as TGTGCCAGCAGCGGGACTGAGGAGACCCAGTACTTC. Its protein product is CASSGTEETQYF.

The V and J genes are TRBV19 and TRBJ1-2, with 9 bases aligning to TRBD1. The V and J ends lost 6 bases and 2 bases, in that order; junction bases with no gene match: 4. The CDR3 is 14 amino acids. In germline, CDR1 is LNHDA, CDR2 SQIVND (reference sequence). CDR3 nucleotide sequence: TGTGCCAGTAGGAGGACAGGGGTAAACTATGGCTACACCTTC. It is translated as CASRRTGVNYGYTF.